The following is a TCR beta chain sequence with its context. Original processing methods: For nucleated cells, counts were estimated from reference gene primer amplification. Clones were read by immunoSEQ multiplex PCR, and TCRdb kept only the in-frame ones, dropping some. That table gives V, J and clone size, and the DNA gave D and trimming. The repertoire holds 73,000 or so clones, roughly 88% seen once, with roughly 8% in the top ten. This record belongs to a study of blood T cell repertoires in COVID-19. Study-wide background: There were acute and convalescent COVID-19 samples, and they came from the United States, Italy and Spain. Sources were T cells, B-cell-depleted T cells, or PBMCs; the material itself was cDNA or gDNA.

The CDR3 runs 16 residues. Trimming took off 1 base at V and 3 bases at J, with 14 bases between the two ends. Germline V gene sequence: CDR1 SGHAT, CDR2 FQNNGV. Sequencing used peripheral blood. The J gene is TRBJ2-3, the V gene TRBV11-2; D is perhaps TRBD2 (6 bases). This TCR derives from a man aged 25-45 years with acute or convalescent COVID-19. In DNA form, the CDR3 reads TGTGCCAGCAGCTTAGTATCCGGGAGCGCGACAGATACGCAGTATTTT. Amino acid sequence: CASSLVSGSATDTQYF.